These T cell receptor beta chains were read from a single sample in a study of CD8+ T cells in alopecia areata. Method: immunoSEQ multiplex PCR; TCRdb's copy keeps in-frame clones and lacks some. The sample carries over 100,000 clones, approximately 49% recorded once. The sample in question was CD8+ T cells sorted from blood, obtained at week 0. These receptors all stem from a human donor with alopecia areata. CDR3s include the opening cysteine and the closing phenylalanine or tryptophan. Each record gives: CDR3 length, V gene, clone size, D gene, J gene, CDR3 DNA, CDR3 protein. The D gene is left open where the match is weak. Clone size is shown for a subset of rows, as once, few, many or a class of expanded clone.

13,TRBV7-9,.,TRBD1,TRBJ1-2,TGTGCCAGCAGCTTAATAGGGGGCGATGGCTACACCTTC,CASSLIGGDGYTF
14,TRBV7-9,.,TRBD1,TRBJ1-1,TGTGCCAGCTGGGATTTTGGGACAGAGCGGGAAGCTTTCTTT,CASWDFGTEREAFF
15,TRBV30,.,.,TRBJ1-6,TGTGCCTGTCTGGACGGCAGGGGATATAATTCACCCCTCCACTTT,CACLDGRGYNSPLHF
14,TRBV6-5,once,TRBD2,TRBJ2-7,TGTGCCAGCAGTTTAGACGGGGGGGCCTACGAGCAGTACTTC,CASSLDGGAYEQYF
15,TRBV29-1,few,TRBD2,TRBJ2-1,TGCAGCGTTGATGGACTAGCGGGCCACCCGGGTGAGCAGTTCTTC,CSVDGLAGHPGEQFF
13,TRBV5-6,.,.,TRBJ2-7,TGTGCCAGCAGCCCGGGGGTTTCCTACGAGCAGTACTTC,CASSPGVSYEQYF
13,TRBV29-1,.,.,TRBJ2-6,TGCAGCGCTAGGGCAACCGGGGCCAACGTCCTGACTTTC,CSARATGANVLTF
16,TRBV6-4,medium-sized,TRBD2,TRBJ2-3,TGTGCCAGCAGTGACTCGACTAGCGGGGGCACAGATACGCAGTATTTT,CASSDSTSGGTDTQYF
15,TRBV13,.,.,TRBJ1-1,TGTGCCAGCAGCTTTCAGGGAACCGGGGACACTGAAGCTTTCTTT,CASSFQGTGDTEAFF
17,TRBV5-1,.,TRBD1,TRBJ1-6,TGCGCCAGCAGCTTGGGGCCGACAGGGATCCCCAATTCACCCCTCCACTTT,CASSLGPTGIPNSPLHF
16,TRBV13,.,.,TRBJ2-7,TGTGCCAGCAGCCCCTCCCCCCGGGACATCTCCTACGAGCAGTACTTC,CASSPSPRDISYEQYF
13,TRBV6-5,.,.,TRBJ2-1,TGTGCCAGCAGTTACGCTTGGCGGAATGAGCAGTTCTTC,CASSYAWRNEQFF
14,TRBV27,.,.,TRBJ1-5,TGTGCCAGCAGTTTATTAGGGTTCAATCAGCCCCAGCATTTT,CASSLLGFNQPQHF
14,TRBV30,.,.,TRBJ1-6,TGTGCCTGGGACCACGGGACGGTGAATTCACCCCTCCACTTT,CAWDHGTVNSPLHF
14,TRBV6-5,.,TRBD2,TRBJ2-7,TGTGCCAGCAGTCCAGCGGGGTACGCCTACGAGCAGTACTTC,CASSPAGYAYEQYF
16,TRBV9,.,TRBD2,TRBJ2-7,TGTGCCAGCAGCGTAGCTGACGGGGGAGGGTCCTACGAGCAGTACTTC,CASSVADGGGSYEQYF
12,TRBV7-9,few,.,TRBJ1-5,TGTGCCAGCAGCTCGGGGGATCAGCCCCAGCATTTT,CASSSGDQPQHF
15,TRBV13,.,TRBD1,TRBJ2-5,TGTGCCAGCAGTCCAAAGACAGGGATCGTAGAGACCCAGTACTTC,CASSPKTGIVETQYF
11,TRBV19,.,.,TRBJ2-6,TGTGCCAGTAGGACGGCCAACGTCCTGACTTTC,CASRTANVLTF
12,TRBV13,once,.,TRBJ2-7,TGTGCCAGCAGCTTAGGATTTTACGAGCAGTACTTC,CASSLGFYEQYF
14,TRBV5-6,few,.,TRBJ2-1,TGTGCCAGCAGCTTGGGCCAGGGGATCAATGAGCAGTTCTTC,CASSLGQGINEQFF
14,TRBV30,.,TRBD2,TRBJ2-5,TGTGCCTGGAGTGTAGCGGGGGGCAGGGAGACCCAGTACTTC,CAWSVAGGRETQYF
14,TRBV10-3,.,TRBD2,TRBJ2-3,TGTGCCATCAACAGCGGGGTCGACACAGATACGCAGTATTTT,CAINSGVDTDTQYF
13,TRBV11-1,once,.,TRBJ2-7,TGTGCCAGCAGCTTCACAGGGAGCCACGAGCAGTACTTC,CASSFTGSHEQYF
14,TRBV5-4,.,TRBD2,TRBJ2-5,TGTGCCAGCAGCTTACTAGCGGGGACGGAGACCCAGTACTTC,CASSLLAGTETQYF
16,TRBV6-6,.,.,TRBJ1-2,TGTGCCAGCAGTTACTCCGGGGGCTGGGCTAACTATGGCTACGCCTTC,CASSYSGGWANYGYAF
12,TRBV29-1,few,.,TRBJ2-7,TGCAGCGCCTGGGCTGGCTCCTACGAGCAGTACTTC,CSAWAGSYEQYF
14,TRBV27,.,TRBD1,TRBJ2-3,TGTGCCAGCGGATGGACAGGGGGCACAGATACGCAGTATTTT,CASGWTGGTDTQYF
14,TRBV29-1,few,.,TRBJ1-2,TGCAGCGTTGAAGATGAAGAGACCGGGTATGGCTACACCTTC,CSVEDEETGYGYTF
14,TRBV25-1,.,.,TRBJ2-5,TGTGCCAGCGATTCTCAGGACAACCAAGAGACCCAGTACTTC,CASDSQDNQETQYF
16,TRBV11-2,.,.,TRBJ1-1,TGTGCCAGCAGCCAGGCCAGGGGTACTCTGACCACTGAAGCTTTCTTT,CASSQARGTLTTEAFF
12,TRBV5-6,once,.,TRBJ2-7,TGTGCCAGCAGTTCAGCCTCCTACGAGCAGTACTTC,CASSSASYEQYF
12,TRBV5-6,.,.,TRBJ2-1,TGTGCCAGCAGCTTGTATGACAATGAGCAGTTCTTC,CASSLYDNEQFF
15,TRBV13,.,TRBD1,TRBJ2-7,TGTGCCAGCAGCTTTTATCCGGGACAGGGCAACGAGCAGTACTTC,CASSFYPGQGNEQYF
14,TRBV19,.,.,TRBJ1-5,TGTGCCAGTAGTATAGACAGGGAAGCTCAGCCCCAGCATTTT,CASSIDREAQPQHF
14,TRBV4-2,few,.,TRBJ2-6,TGTGCCAGCAGCCAAGACTCTGGGGCCAACGTCCTGACTTTC,CASSQDSGANVLTF
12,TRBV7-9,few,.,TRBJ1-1,TGTGCCAGCAGCCATGGTGTCACTGAAGCTTTCTTT,CASSHGVTEAFF
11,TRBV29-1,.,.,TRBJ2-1,TGCAGCGTTTTGGACCTTAATGAGCAGTTCTTC,CSVLDLNEQFF
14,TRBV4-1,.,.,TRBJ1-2,TGCGCCAGCAGCCAAGTGGAACAGGTCTATGGCTACACCTTC,CASSQVEQVYGYTF
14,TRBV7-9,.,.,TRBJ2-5,TGTGCCAGCAGCCGGGGACCCCGTACGAAGACCCAGTACTTC,CASSRGPRTKTQYF
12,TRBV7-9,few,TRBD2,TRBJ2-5,TGTGCCAGCAGTCTAGCGGAAGAGACCCAGTACTTC,CASSLAEETQYF
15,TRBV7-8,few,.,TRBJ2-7,TGTGCCAGCAGCGCCCAGTCGGGACAAGGCTACGAGCAGTACTTC,CASSAQSGQGYEQYF
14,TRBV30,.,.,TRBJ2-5,TGTGCCTGGAGTGTAGACAACAGTCAAGAGACCCAGTACTTC,CAWSVDNSQETQYF
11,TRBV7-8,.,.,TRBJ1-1,TGTGCCAGCAGCTTAGGGGTTGAAGCTTTCTTT,CASSLGVEAFF
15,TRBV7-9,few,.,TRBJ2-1,TGTGCCAGCAGCCCAACCAGGGGACCCTACAATGAGCAGTTCTTC,CASSPTRGPYNEQFF
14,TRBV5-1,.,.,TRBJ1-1,TGCGCCAGCAGCACGGGAGGGTTTAACACTGAAGCTTTCTTT,CASSTGGFNTEAFF
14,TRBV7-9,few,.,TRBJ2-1,TGTGCCGAGTTCGATATAGGAGGCAATGAGCGGCGGTTCTTC,CAEFDIGGNERRFF
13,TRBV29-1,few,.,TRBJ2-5,TGCAGCGTTGAAGTCAGGGGCGTGGAGACCCAGTACTTC,CSVEVRGVETQYF
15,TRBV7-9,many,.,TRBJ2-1,TGTGCCAGCAGCTTAGGGCAGTCAACCTACAATGAGCAGTTCTTC,CASSLGQSTYNEQFF
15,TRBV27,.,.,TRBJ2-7,TGTGCCAGCAGTCCCAACCGGCGGGGAGGTGGCGAGCAGTACTTC,CASSPNRRGGGEQYF
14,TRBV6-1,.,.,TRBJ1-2,TGTGCCAGCAGTGAAGCCGACGGGCTCCGCGGCTACACCTTC,CASSEADGLRGYTF
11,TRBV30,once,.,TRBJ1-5,TGTGCCTGGAGTGAAGGGGTAACCCAGCATTTT,CAWSEGVTQHF
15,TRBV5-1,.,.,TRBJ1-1,TGCGCCAGCAGCTTTACAGGTTTGATGAACACTGAAGCTTTCTTT,CASSFTGLMNTEAFF
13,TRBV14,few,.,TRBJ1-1,TGTGCCAGCAGCCGACAGGAGAACACTGAAGCTTTCTTT,CASSRQENTEAFF
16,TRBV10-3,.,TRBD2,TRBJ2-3,TGTGCCATCAGTGATGAGACTAGCGGGGGGAGTGATACGCAGTATTTT,CAISDETSGGSDTQYF